A selection of T cell receptor beta chains follows, all from one sample in a study of post-analysis software for immune sequencing data. TCRdb re-called the PCR reads with MiXCR, one entry per CDR3 protein. The table lists about 770,000 distinct CDR3 sequences, about 43% of them singletons. The sequenced material came from blood. The source of these receptors is a girl between 5 and 17 years old with multiple sclerosis. CDR3s leave out the opening cysteine and the closing phenylalanine or tryptophan. Fields, in order: J gene, V gene, CDR3 protein.

J gene: TRBJ1-5
V gene: TRBV7-2
CDR3 protein: AGDRDSLNQPQH

J gene: TRBJ2-1
V gene: TRBV9
CDR3 protein: ASSVGGLAYEQF

J gene: TRBJ2-7
V gene: TRBV7-2
CDR3 protein: ASSSRLAGGEQY

J gene: TRBJ2-3
V gene: TRBV5-1
CDR3 protein: ASSYPLAGLLTDTQY

J gene: TRBJ2-1
V gene: TRBV28
CDR3 protein: ASSPPEGDEQF

J gene: TRBJ2-4
V gene: TRBV7-2
CDR3 protein: ASTLRQGAKNIQY

J gene: TRBJ1-1
V gene: TRBV11-2
CDR3 protein: AGSATSVFMNTEAF

J gene: TRBJ2-1
V gene: TRBV14
CDR3 protein: ASSQALRGEQF

J gene: TRBJ1-1
V gene: TRBV20-1
CDR3 protein: SAEYRGSMNTEAF

J gene: TRBJ2-5
V gene: TRBV12-3/TRBV12-4
CDR3 protein: ASSFSGMDSSQETQY

J gene: TRBJ2-7
V gene: TRBV29-1
CDR3 protein: SVGDTTYEQY

J gene: TRBJ2-2
V gene: TRBV5-1
CDR3 protein: ASSLDYTGELF

J gene: TRBJ2-7
V gene: TRBV7-2
CDR3 protein: ASSPDGVAYEQY

J gene: TRBJ1-1
V gene: TRBV29-1
CDR3 protein: SVHVTESAEAF

J gene: TRBJ2-2
V gene: TRBV7-2
CDR3 protein: ASSLANVNTGELF

J gene: .
V gene: TRBV20-1
CDR3 protein: SARDLRTQY

J gene: TRBJ2-5
V gene: TRBV12-3/TRBV12-4
CDR3 protein: ASRLRQEETQY

J gene: TRBJ1-2
V gene: TRBV7-9
CDR3 protein: ASSLEVANYGYT

J gene: TRBJ1-1
V gene: TRBV19
CDR3 protein: ASSIDRGTGEEAF

J gene: TRBJ1-6
V gene: TRBV7-2
CDR3 protein: ASSPQTGSDSPLH

J gene: TRBJ2-5
V gene: TRBV7-9
CDR3 protein: ATQLAGGETQY

J gene: TRBJ2-1
V gene: TRBV7-8
CDR3 protein: ASSWHQDRGANVQF

J gene: TRBJ2-7
V gene: TRBV20-1
CDR3 protein: SATTGEGVNEQY

J gene: TRBJ2-7
V gene: TRBV6-1
CDR3 protein: ASSEAVISGVSYEQY

J gene: TRBJ1-2
V gene: TRBV18
CDR3 protein: ASSTKENYGYT

J gene: TRBJ2-1
V gene: TRBV7-9
CDR3 protein: ASTQGWTGSYNEQF

J gene: TRBJ2-5
V gene: TRBV20-1
CDR3 protein: RAGGPETQY

J gene: TRBJ2-1
V gene: TRBV6-6
CDR3 protein: ASSYSGRVSYEQF

J gene: TRBJ2-7
V gene: TRBV6-1
CDR3 protein: ASSEAGGTRDPYEQY

J gene: TRBJ2-5
V gene: TRBV2
CDR3 protein: ASMRRLAGHQETQY

J gene: TRBJ1-1
V gene: TRBV30
CDR3 protein: AWSVGFAETF

J gene: TRBJ2-3
V gene: TRBV7-2
CDR3 protein: ASSLALGTSGRSADTQY

J gene: TRBJ1-1
V gene: TRBV5-1
CDR3 protein: ASSLGGQWDPEAF

J gene: TRBJ2-1
V gene: TRBV5-1
CDR3 protein: ASKNHNEQF

J gene: TRBJ2-7
V gene: TRBV12-3/TRBV12-4
CDR3 protein: ASSAGAGDHEYEQY

J gene: TRBJ2-6
V gene: TRBV7-3
CDR3 protein: ASSLSPQPSGANVLT

J gene: TRBJ2-5
V gene: TRBV15
CDR3 protein: ATSSGYQETQY

J gene: TRBJ2-7
V gene: TRBV29-1
CDR3 protein: SASRLAGAGYEQY

J gene: TRBJ2-5
V gene: TRBV29-1
CDR3 protein: SIVGLAGEAQETQY

J gene: TRBJ2-7
V gene: TRBV3-1
CDR3 protein: ASSQDPTGSRY